These T cell receptor beta chains were read from a single sample in a study of naive and memory T cell subsets. TCRdb analysed the UMI-ligation and nested PCR reads with MiXCR anew, one entry per CDR3 protein. This repertoire shows 130,000 to 150,000 distinct CDR3 sequences, more than 15% found once; its top ten account for just over 0.14%. Sequencing input: naive CD4+ T cells from blood. The receptors stem from a human donor in good health. Each CDR3 is given with its conserved first and last residue. D genes are given only for firm matches. Part of the rows lack a size; the others show once, few, many or a class for expanded clones.

j_call v_call d_call clone_size cdr3_nt cdr3_aa
TRBJ2-7 TRBV12-3/TRBV12-4 . . TGTGCCAGCAGTTTAAACCAGGGGTTCTACGAGCAGTACTTC CASSLNQGFYEQYF
TRBJ2-2 TRBV6-1 . few TGTGCCAGCAGAAGGGGAGGTTACTACTCCTCCGACACCGGGGAGCTGTTTTTT CASRRGGYYSSDTGELFF
TRBJ2-7 TRBV4-1 . few TGCGCCAGCAGCCAAGAGGGAGGTCTATCCTCCTACGAGCAGTACTTC CASSQEGGLSSYEQYF
TRBJ2-7 TRBV7-2 TRBD1 many TGTGCCAGCAGCCACAGACAGGGCTCCTACGAGCAGTACTTC CASSHRQGSYEQYF
TRBJ2-7 TRBV3-1 . many TGTGCCAGCAGCCAAGGCGGAAAGCAGTACTTC CASSQGGKQYF
TRBJ2-2 TRBV7-2 . few TGTGCCAGCAGCTTTAGGAGCTCGAACACCGGGGAGCTGTTTTTT CASSFRSSNTGELFF
TRBJ2-7 TRBV14 TRBD2 few TGTGCCAGCAGCCAAGGGAGTGGACTAGCGGCCTCTTACGAGCAGTACTTC CASSQGSGLAASYEQYF
TRBJ2-1 TRBV29-1 TRBD2 . TGCAGCGTTCCCCCGGGACTAGCGGGAGTGTCCTACAATGAGCAGTTCTTC CSVPPGLAGVSYNEQFF
TRBJ1-3 TRBV12-3/TRBV12-4 . . TGTGCCAGCAGTTTTCAGGGGAGGTCTGGAAACACCATATATTTT CASSFQGRSGNTIYF
TRBJ1-1 TRBV4-2 TRBD1 . TGTGCCAGCAGCTATGAACAGGGGGCGAACACTGAAGCTTTCTTT CASSYEQGANTEAFF
TRBJ1-3 TRBV11-2 . . TGTGCCAGCAGCTTGGGGCCCTCTGGAAACACCATATATTTT CASSLGPSGNTIYF
TRBJ2-5 TRBV20-1 . few TGCAGTGCTAGTAGCGCGGGGACCCAGTACTTC CSASSAGTQYF
TRBJ2-2 TRBV6-6 . many TGTGCCAGCAGTTACTCGGCAAATACGAACACCGGGGAGCTGTTTTTT CASSYSANTNTGELFF
TRBJ1-5 TRBV7-2 . few TGTGCCAGCAGACGGCAAGGGGCCCAAGGGCCCCAGCATTTT CASRRQGAQGPQHF
TRBJ1-1 TRBV12-3/TRBV12-4 . . TGTGCCAGCAGGGCCTTGGTAAGGGTCAACACTGAAGCTTTCTTT CASRALVRVNTEAFF
TRBJ1-5 TRBV9 TRBD1 . TGTGCCAGCAGCGCCGGGACAGGCAATCAGCCCCAGCATTTT CASSAGTGNQPQHF
TRBJ1-2 TRBV7-8 TRBD1 few TGTGCCAGCAGCCCCTCGGGACAGCTTAACTATGGCTACACCTTC CASSPSGQLNYGYTF
TRBJ2-5 TRBV7-2 . few TGTGCCCGCCGTCGGACTCCTTACCAAGAGACCCAGTACTTC CARRRTPYQETQYF
TRBJ2-7 TRBV4-2 TRBD2 . TGTGCCAGCAGCCAAATAGCGGGAGGCGCCGGTAGGTCCTACGAGCAGTACTTC CASSQIAGGAGRSYEQYF
TRBJ2-1 TRBV20-1 . . TGCAGTGCTAGTGGGGGAAGGGAAAGCTCCTACAATGAGCAGTTCTTC CSASGGRESSYNEQFF
TRBJ2-7 TRBV10-3 . many TGTGCCATCAGTGTGCGGGCCTACGAGCAGTACTTC CAISVRAYEQYF
TRBJ2-3 TRBV4-1 . many TGCGCCAGCAGCCAAGAGCAAATCCGAGGAGATACGCAGTATTTT CASSQEQIRGDTQYF
TRBJ2-1 TRBV20-1 . many TGCAGTGCCACGGGTTCTGGGATCAATGAGCAGTTCTTC CSATGSGINEQFF
TRBJ2-1 TRBV18 TRBD1 many TGTGCCAGCTCACAGACGACAGGGGCCTACAATGAGCAGTTCTTC CASSQTTGAYNEQFF
TRBJ2-1 TRBV20-1 TRBD2 . TGCAGTGCTACGAGCGGGAGGGGGTACAATGAGCAGTTCTTC CSATSGRGYNEQFF
TRBJ2-3 TRBV27 . . TGTGCCAGCAGTTCGGGCTACCCGGACACAGATACGCAGTATTTT CASSSGYPDTDTQYF
TRBJ1-4 TRBV20-1 TRBD1 few TGCAGTGCTCTAACAGGGGGCAGTGAAAAACTGTTTTTT CSALTGGSEKLFF
TRBJ1-2 TRBV6-5 . . TGTGCCAGCAGTACTGCGGCAAGTGGCTACACCTTC CASSTAASGYTF
TRBJ2-7 TRBV10-3 . few TGTGCCTCTACCCCCACGTCAGGGTCGTACGAGCAGTACTTC CASTPTSGSYEQYF
TRBJ1-1 TRBV25-1 . few TGTGCCAGCAGAGGGCAGGACTATGAAGCTTTCTTT CASRGQDYEAFF
TRBJ2-1 TRBV6-2/TRBV6-3 TRBD2 . TGTGCCTCGAATCCAGAGGGACTAGCGGGATTCAATGAGCAGTTCTTC CASNPEGLAGFNEQFF
TRBJ1-5 TRBV12-3/TRBV12-4 . few TGTGCCAGCCTCCCTTTGGGCAATCAGCCCCAGCATTTT CASLPLGNQPQHF
TRBJ2-7 TRBV29-1 TRBD1 . TGCAGCGTTGAAGCTTCACCGGGACAGGGTGCCTACGAGCAGTACTTC CSVEASPGQGAYEQYF
TRBJ2-5 TRBV5-1 . . TGCGCCAGCAGGCCGACCCCCGGGGCAGAAGGGGAGACCCAGTACTTC CASRPTPGAEGETQYF
TRBJ2-7 TRBV7-8 TRBD2 . TGTGCCAGCAGCTTAGGACTAGCGGGAACCTCGAGCTCCTACGAGCAGTACTTC CASSLGLAGTSSSYEQYF
TRBJ2-1 TRBV15 TRBD2 . TGTGCCACCAGCAGGGCCGGGACTAGCGTCTACAATGAGCAGTTCTTC CATSRAGTSVYNEQFF
TRBJ2-1 TRBV14 TRBD2 . TGTGCCAGCAGCCACCTAGCGGGGTACAATGAGCAGTTCTTC CASSHLAGYNEQFF
TRBJ1-3 TRBV12-3/TRBV12-4 . few TGTGCCAGCAGCGTCGGAAACACCATATATTTT CASSVGNTIYF
TRBJ2-7 TRBV25-1 . . TGTGCCAGCAGTGAGCGGCGGGACTCCTACGAGCAGTACTTC CASSERRDSYEQYF
TRBJ2-7 TRBV7-2 . . TGTGCCAGCAGCTTAGGCGGGGGCGGGTCTCCCTACGAGCAGTACTTC CASSLGGGGSPYEQYF
TRBJ2-5 TRBV24-1 . few TGTGCCACCAGTGACCCCGGACCCCAAGAGACCCAGTACTTC CATSDPGPQETQYF
TRBJ2-7 TRBV7-9 . . TGTGCCAGCAGCTTAGAACAAGGCCCTAAGGGGGGCGAGCAGTACTTC CASSLEQGPKGGEQYF
TRBJ1-6 TRBV7-2 . many TGTGCCAGCACCCCAAGTGGGGGGCGGTATTTTAATTCACCCCTCCACTTT CASTPSGGRYFNSPLHF
TRBJ1-6 TRBV18 . . TGTGCCAGCTCACAAACAGGGAGAGATTCACCCCTCCACTTT CASSQTGRDSPLHF
TRBJ2-2 TRBV29-1 . many TGCAGCGTAACCCGATGGGGAACCGGGGAGCTGTTTTTT CSVTRWGTGELFF
TRBJ2-3 TRBV20-1 . . TGCAGTGCTAGAATCCCAGGGGTATCCACAGATACGCAGTATTTT CSARIPGVSTDTQYF
TRBJ2-3 TRBV20-1 TRBD2 . TGCAGTGCTAGACGAAATAGGTCTAGCGGGAGGTATTGGGTAACAGATACGCAGTATTTT CSARRNRSSGRYWVTDTQYF
TRBJ2-3 TRBV5-1 TRBD1 . TGCGCCAGCAGCATGAGGACAGGGCTAGATACGCAGTATTTT CASSMRTGLDTQYF
TRBJ2-3 TRBV14 . few TGTGCCAGCAGCCGGGACATCACTAGCACAGATACGCAGTATTTT CASSRDITSTDTQYF
TRBJ2-7 TRBV6-9 . . TGTGCCAGCAGTAAAGGAGAGGGGATCTACGAGCAGTACTTC CASSKGEGIYEQYF
TRBJ2-5 TRBV10-3 TRBD2 few TGTGCCATCCAAGGTACTAGCGGCCAAGAGACCCAGTACTTC CAIQGTSGQETQYF
TRBJ2-7 TRBV6-5 . few TGTGCCAGCAGTTACGCGAGGGGGTTGTCTGACAAAAGTTACGAGCAGTACTTC CASSYARGLSDKSYEQYF
TRBJ2-1 TRBV20-1 . . TGCAGTGCTAGAGAGGGCGTTGCCGATGAGCAGTTCTTC CSAREGVADEQFF
TRBJ2-7 TRBV5-6 TRBD2 . TGTGCCAGCAGCAACTTCGGACTAGCGCTAGCATCCGAGCAGTACTTC CASSNFGLALASEQYF
TRBJ2-1 TRBV2 . few TGTGCCAGCAGTCAACAAACCAGCTCCTACAATGAGCAGTTCTTC CASSQQTSSYNEQFF
TRBJ2-1 TRBV20-1 . few TGCAGTGCTAGAACTGCGGAAGCCTCCTACAATGAGCAGTTCTTC CSARTAEASYNEQFF
TRBJ2-7 TRBV15 TRBD2 few TGTGCCACCAGCAGAGATCGGTGGGCTAGCGGGAGCTACGAGCAGTACTTC CATSRDRWASGSYEQYF
TRBJ2-1 TRBV19 . . TGTGCCAGTAGTAGGGACTGGTATAAACAAAGCTCCTACAATGAGCAGTTCTTC CASSRDWYKQSSYNEQFF